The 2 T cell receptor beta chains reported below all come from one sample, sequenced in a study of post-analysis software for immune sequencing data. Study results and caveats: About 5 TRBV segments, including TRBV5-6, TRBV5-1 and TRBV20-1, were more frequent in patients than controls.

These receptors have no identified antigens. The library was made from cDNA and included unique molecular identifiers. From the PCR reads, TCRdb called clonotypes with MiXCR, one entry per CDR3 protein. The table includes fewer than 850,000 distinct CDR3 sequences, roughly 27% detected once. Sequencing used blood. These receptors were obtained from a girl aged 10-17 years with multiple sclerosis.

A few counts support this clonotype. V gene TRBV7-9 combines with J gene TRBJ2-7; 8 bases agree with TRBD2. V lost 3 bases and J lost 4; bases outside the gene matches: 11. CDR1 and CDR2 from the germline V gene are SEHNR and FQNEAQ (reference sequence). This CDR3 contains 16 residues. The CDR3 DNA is TGTGCCAGCAGCTTCCGCTTGGTAGCGGGAAGTTACGAGCAGTACTTC. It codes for CASSFRLVAGSYEQYF.

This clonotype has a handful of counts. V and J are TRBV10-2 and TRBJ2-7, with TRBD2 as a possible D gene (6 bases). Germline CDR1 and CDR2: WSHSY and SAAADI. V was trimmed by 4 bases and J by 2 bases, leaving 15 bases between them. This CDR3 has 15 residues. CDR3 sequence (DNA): TGCGCCAGCAGTGGAGTGCGGGGCCTGGCCTACGAGCAGTACTTC. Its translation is CASSGVRGLAYEQYF.